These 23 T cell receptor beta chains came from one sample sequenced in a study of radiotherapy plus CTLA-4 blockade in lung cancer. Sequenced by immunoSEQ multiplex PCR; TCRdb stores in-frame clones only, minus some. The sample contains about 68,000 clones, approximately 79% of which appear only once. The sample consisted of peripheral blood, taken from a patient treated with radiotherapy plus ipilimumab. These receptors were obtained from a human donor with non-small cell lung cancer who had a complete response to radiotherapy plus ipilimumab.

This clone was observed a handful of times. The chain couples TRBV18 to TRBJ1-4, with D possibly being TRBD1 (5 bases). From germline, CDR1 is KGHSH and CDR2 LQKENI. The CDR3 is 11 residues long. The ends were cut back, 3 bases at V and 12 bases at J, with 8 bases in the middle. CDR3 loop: CASSPQGELFF. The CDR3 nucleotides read TGTGCCAGCTCACCGCAGGGTGAACTGTTTTTT.

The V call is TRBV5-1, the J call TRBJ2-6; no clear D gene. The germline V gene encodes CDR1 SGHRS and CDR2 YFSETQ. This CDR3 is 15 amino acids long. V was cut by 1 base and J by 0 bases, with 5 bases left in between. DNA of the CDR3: TGCGCCAGCAGCTTGCACAACTCTGGGGCCAACGTCCTGACTTTC. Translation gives CASSLHNSGANVLTF.

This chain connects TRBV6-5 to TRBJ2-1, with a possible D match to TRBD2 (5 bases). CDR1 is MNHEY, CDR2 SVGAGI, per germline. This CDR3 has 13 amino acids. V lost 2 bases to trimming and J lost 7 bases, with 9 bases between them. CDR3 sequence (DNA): TGTGCCAGCAGTTACATCTCGGGAAATGAGCAGTTCTTC. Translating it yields CASSYISGNEQFF.

The DNA of the CDR3 is TGTGCCAGCAGCGTCGATGGTGGGGGCGCCGAGACCCAGTACTTC. This codes for CASSVDGGGAETQYF. The chain uses TRBV9 and TRBJ2-5, with TRBD1 as a possible D gene (6 bases). Trimming cost V 2 bases and J 5 bases, with 16 bases left between them. Germline CDR1 SGDLS, CDR2 YYNGEE. CDR3 size: 15 residues.

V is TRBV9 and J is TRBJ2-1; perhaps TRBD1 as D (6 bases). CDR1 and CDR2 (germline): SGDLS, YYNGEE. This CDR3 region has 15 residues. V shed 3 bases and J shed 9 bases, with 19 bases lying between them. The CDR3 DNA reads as TGTGCCAGCAGCGCCTCGGACAGTCCCAACGGTGAGCAGTTCTTC. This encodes CASSASDSPNGEQFF.

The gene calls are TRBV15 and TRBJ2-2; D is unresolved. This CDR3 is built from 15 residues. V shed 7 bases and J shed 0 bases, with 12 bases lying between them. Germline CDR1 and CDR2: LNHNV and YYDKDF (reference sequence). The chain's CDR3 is CATTTLASNTGELFF. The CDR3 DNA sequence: TGTGCCACCACTACATTGGCCTCGAACACCGGGGAGCTGTTTTTT. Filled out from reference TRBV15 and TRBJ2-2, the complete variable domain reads DAMVIQNPRYQVTQFGKPVTLSCSQTLNHNVMYWYQQKSSQAPKLLFHYYDKDFNNEADTPDNFQSRRPNTSFCFLDIRSPGLGDTAMYLCATTTLASNTGELFFGEGSRLTVL.

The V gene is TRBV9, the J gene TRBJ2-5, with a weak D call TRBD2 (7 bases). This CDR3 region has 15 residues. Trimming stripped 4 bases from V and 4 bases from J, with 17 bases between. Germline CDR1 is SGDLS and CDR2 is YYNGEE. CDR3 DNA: TGTGCCAGCAGCCCGAGGGGGGGGGCCTCAGAGACCCAGTACTTC. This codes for CASSPRGGASETQYF.

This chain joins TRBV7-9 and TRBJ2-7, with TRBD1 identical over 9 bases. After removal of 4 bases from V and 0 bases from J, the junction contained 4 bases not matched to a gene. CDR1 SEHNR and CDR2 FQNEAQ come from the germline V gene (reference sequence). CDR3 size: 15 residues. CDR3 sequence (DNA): TGTGCCAGCAGCTCCGGGACAGGGAGCTCCTACGAGCAGTACTTC. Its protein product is CASSSGTGSSYEQYF.

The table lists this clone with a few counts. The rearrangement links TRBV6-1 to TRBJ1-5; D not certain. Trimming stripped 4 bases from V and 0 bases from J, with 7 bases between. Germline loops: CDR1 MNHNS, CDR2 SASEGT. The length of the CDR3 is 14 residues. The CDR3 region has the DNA TGTGCCAGCAGTGGTTTGTCTAGCAATCAGCCCCAGCATTTT. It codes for CASSGLSSNQPQHF.

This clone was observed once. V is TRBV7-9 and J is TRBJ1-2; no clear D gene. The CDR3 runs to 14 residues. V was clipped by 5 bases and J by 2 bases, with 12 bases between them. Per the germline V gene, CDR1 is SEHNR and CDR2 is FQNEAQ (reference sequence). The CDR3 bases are TGTGCCAGCAGCGAAAGAGGATCCAACTATGGCTACACCTTC. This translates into CASSERGSNYGYTF.

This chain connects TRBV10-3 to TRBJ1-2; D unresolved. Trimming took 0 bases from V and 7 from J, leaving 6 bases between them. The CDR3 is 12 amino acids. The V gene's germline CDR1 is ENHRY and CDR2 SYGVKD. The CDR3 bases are TGTGCCATCAGTGAGTCGGACGGTGGCTACACCTTC. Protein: CAISESDGGYTF.

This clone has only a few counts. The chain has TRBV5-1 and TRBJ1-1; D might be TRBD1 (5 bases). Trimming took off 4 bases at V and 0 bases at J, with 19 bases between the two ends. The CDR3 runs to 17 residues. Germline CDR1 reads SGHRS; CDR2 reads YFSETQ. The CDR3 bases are TGCGCCAGCAGCCCTGGGGTGGTAAGGGACCTGAACACTGAAGCTTTCTTT. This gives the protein CASSPGVVRDLNTEAFF.

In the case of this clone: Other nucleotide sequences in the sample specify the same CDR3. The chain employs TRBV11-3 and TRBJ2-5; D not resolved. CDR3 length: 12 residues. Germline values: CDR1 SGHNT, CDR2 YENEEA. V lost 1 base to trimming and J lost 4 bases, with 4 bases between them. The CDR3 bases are TGTGCCAGCAGCTTAGGTTCAGAGACCCAGTACTTC. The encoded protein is CASSLGSETQYF. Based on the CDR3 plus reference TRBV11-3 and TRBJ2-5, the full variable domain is EAGVVQSPRYKIIEKKQPVAFWCNPISGHNTLYWYLQNLGQGPELLIRYENEEAVDDSQLPKDRFSAERLKGVDSTLKIQPAELGDSAVYLCASSLGSETQYFGPGTRLLVL.

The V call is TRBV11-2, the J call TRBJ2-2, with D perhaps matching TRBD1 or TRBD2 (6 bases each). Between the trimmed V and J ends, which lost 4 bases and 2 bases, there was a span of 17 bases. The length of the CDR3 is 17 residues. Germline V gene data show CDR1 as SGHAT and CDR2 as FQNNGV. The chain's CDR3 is CASSSLWGAGNTGELFF. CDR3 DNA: TGTGCCAGCAGCTCTCTTTGGGGGGCGGGTAACACCGGGGAGCTGTTTTTT.

CDR3 DNA: TGTGCCAGCGGAGGGGCAGAAGGAAACACCATATATTTT. This sequence encodes CASGGAEGNTIYF. The gene calls are TRBV9 and TRBJ1-3; perhaps TRBD1 as D (5 bases). The V end lost 7 bases, the J end lost 4 bases, and 12 bases lay between the germline ends. Germline V gene lookup returns CDR1 SGDLS and CDR2 YYNGEE. The CDR3 loop spans 13 amino acids.

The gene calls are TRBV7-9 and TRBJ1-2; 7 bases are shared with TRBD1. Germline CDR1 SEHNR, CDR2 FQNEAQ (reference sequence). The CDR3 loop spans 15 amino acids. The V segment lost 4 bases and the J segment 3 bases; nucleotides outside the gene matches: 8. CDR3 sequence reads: CASSWDSPRDYGYTF. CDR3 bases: TGTGCCAGCAGCTGGGACAGCCCTAGAGACTATGGCTACACCTTC.

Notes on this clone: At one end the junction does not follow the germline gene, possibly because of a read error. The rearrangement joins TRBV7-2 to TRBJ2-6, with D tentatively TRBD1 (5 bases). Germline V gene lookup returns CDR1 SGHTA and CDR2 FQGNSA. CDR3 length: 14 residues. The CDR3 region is CASSTDGGAKVLTF. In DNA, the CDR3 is TGTGCCAGCAGCACGGACGGTGGGGCCAAAGTCCTGACTTTC.

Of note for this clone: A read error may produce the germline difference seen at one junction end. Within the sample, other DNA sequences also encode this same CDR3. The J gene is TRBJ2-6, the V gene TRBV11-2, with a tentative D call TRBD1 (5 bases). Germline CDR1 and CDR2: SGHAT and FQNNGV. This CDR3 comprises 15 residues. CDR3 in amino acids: CASSLEGAGANVLTF. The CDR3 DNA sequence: TGTGCCAGCAGCTTAGAAGGGGCTGGAGCCAACGTCCTGACTTTC.

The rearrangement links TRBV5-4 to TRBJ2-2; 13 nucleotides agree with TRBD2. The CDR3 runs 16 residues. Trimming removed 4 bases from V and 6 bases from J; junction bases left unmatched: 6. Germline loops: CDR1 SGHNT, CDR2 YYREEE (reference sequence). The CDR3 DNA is TGTGCCAGCAGCCATGGACTAGCGGGAGCGGCCGGGGAGCTGTTTTTT. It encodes CASSHGLAGAAGELFF.

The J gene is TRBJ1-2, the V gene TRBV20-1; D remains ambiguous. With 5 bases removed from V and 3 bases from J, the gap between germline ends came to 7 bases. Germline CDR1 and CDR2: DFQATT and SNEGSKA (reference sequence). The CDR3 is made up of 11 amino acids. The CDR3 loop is CSAHGDYGYTF. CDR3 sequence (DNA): TGCAGTGCTCACGGGGACTATGGCTACACCTTC.

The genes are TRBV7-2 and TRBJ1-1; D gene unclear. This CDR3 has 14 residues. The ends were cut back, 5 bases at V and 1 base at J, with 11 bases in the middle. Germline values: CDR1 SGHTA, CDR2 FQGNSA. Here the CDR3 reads CASSHESENTEAFF. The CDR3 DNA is TGTGCCAGCAGCCATGAATCCGAGAACACTGAAGCTTTCTTT.

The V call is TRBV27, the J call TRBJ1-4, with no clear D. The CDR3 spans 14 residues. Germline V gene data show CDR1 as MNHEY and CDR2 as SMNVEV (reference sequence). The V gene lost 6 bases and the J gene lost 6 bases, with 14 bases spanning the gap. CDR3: CASRPPPPYEKLFF. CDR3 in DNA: TGTGCCAGCAGACCCCCACCGCCGTATGAAAAACTGTTTTTT.

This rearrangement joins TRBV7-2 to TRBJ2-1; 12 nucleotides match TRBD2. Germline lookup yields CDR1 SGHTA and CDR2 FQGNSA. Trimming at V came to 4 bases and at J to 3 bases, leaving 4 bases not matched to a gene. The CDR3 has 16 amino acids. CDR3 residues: CASSSGLAGLYNEQFF. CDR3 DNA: TGTGCCAGCAGCTCGGGACTAGCGGGCCTCTACAATGAGCAGTTCTTC. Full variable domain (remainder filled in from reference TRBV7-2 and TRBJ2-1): GAGVSQSPSNKVTEKGKDVELRCDPISGHTALYWYRQSLGQGLEFLIYFQGNSAPDKSGLPSDRFSAERTGGSVSTLTIQRTQQEDSAVYLCASSSGLAGLYNEQFFGPGTRLTVL.